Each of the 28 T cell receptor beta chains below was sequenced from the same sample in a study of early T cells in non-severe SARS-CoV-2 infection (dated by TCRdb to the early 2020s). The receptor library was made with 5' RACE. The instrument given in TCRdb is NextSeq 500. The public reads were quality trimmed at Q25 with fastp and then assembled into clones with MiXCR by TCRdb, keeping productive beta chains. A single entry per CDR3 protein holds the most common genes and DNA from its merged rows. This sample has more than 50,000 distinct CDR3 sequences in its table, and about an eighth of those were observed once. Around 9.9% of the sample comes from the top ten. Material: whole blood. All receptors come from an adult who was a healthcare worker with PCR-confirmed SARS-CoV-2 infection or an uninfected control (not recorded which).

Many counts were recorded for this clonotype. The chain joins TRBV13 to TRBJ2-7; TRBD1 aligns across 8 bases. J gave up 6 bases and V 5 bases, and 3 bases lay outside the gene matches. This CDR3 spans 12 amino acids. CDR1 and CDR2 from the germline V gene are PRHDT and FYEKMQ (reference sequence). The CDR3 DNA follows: TGTGCCAGCAGCGCTACAGGGGGCGAGCAGTACTTC. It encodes CASSATGGEQYF.

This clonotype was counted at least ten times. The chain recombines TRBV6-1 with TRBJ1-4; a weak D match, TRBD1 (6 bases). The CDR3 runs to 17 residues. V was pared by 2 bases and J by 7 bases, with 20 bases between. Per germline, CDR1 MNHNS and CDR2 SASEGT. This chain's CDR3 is CASSEKFGEQGTEKLFF. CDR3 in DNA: TGTGCCAGCAGTGAAAAATTCGGAGAACAGGGTACTGAAAAACTGTTTTTT.

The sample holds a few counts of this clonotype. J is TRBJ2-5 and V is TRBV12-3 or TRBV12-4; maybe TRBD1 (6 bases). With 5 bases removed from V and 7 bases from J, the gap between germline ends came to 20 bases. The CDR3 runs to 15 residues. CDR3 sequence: CASSPDWARGGTQYF. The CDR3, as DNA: TGTGCCAGCAGTCCGGACTGGGCGCGAGGGGGGACCCAGTACTTC.

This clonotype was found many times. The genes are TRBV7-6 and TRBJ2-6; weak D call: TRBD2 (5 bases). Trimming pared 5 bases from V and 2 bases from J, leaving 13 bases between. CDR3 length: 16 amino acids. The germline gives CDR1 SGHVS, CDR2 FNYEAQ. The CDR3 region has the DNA TGTGCCAGCAGCGAGCTCTTGGAGGCTGGGGCCAACGTCCTGACTTTC. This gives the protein CASSELLEAGANVLTF.

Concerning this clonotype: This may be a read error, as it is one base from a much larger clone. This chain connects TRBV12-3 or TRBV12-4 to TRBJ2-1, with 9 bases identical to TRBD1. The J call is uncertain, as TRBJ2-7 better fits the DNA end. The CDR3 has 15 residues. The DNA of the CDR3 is TGTGCCAGCAGTGTTGGGACAGGGAAATTGAATGAGCAGTACTTC. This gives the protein CASSVGTGKLNEQYF.

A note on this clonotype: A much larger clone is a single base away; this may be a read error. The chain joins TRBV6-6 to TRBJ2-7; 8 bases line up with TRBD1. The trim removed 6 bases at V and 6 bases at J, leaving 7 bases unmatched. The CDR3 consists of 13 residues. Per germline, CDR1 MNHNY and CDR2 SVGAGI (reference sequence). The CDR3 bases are TGTGCCAGCAGCCGGGACAGGCACCTCGAGCAGTACTTC. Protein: CASSRDRHLEQYF.

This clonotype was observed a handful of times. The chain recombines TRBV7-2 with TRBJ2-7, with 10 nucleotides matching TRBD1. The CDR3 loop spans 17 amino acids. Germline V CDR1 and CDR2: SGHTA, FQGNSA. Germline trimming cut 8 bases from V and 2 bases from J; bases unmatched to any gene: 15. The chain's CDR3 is CASRLIGTGVGPYEQYF. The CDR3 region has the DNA TGTGCCAGCCGTCTTATAGGGACAGGGGTAGGCCCCTACGAGCAGTACTTC.

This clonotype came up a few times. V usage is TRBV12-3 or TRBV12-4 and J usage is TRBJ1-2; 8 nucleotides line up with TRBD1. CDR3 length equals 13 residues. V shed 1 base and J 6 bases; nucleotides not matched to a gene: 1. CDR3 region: CASSLGQGNGYTF. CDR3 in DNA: TGTGCCAGCAGTTTAGGACAGGGGAATGGCTACACCTTC.

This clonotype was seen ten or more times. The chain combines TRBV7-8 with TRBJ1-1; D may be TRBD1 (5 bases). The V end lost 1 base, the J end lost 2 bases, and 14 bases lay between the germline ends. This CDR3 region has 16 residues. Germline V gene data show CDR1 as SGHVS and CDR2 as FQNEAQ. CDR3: CASSLGLGTFNTEAFF. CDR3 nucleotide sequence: TGTGCCAGCAGCTTAGGCCTGGGGACCTTTAACACTGAAGCTTTCTTT. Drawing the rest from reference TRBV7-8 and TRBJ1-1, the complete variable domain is GAGVSQSPRYKVAKRGQDVALRCDPISGHVSLFWYQQALGQGPEFLTYFQNEAQLDKSGLPSDRFFAERPEGSVSTLKIQRTQQEDSAVYLCASSLGLGTFNTEAFFGQGTRLTVV.

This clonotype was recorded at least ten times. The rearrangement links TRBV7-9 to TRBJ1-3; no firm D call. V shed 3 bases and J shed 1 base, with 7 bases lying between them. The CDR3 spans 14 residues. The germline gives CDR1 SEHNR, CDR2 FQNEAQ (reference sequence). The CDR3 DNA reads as TGTGCCAGCAGCTTCTCGACTTCTGGAAACACCATATATTTT. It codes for CASSFSTSGNTIYF.

CDR3 residues: CASSFWGVGTEAFF. DNA for the CDR3: TGTGCCAGCAGTTTCTGGGGGGTTGGCACTGAAGCTTTCTTT. The chain couples TRBV27 to TRBJ1-1, with D perhaps matching TRBD1 (5 bases). V gave up 3 bases and J gave up 4 bases, with 12 bases separating them. The length of the CDR3 is 14 residues. The germline CDR1 and CDR2 sequences are MNHEY and SMNVEV (reference sequence).

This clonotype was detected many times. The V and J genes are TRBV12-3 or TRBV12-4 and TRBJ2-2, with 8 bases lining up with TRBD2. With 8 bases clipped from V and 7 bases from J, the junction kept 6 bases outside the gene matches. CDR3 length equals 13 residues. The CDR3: CASQGLGDGELFF. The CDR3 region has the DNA TGTGCCAGCCAGGGACTAGGGGACGGGGAGCTGTTTTTT.

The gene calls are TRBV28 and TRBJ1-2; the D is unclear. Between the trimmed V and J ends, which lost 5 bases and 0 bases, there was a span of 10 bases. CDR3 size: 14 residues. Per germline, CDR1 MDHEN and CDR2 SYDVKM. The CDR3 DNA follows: TGTGCCAGCAGTCAAGGTCCGTCTAACTATGGCTACACCTTC. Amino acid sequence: CASSQGPSNYGYTF.

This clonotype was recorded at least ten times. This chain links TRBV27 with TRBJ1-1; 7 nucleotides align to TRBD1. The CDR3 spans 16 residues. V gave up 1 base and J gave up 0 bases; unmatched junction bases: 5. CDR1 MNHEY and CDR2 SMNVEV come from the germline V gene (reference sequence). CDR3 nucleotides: TGTGCCAGCAGTTTATACACAGGGGCAATGAACACTGAAGCTTTCTTT. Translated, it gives CASSLYTGAMNTEAFF.

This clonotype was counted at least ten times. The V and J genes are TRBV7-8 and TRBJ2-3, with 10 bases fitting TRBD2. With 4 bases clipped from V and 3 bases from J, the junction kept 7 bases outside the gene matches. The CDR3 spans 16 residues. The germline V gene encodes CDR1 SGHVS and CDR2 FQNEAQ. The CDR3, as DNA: TGTGCCAGCAGCTATAAGCGGGGGGGCCAAACAGATACGCAGTATTTT. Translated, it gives CASSYKRGGQTDTQYF.

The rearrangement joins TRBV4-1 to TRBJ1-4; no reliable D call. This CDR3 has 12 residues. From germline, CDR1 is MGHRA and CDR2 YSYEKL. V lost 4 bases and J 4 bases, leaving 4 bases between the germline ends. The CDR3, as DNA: TGCGCCAGCAGCCGAGTTAATGAAAAACTGTTTTTT. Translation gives CASSRVNEKLFF.

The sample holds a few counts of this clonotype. CDR3 sequence (DNA): TGTGCCAGCAGTTCCCGGGATCGAACCTACAATGAGCAGTTCTTC. It is translated as CASSSRDRTYNEQFF. The genes are TRBV6-5 and TRBJ2-1, with D possibly TRBD2 on 5 matching bases. With 4 bases removed from V and 2 bases from J, the gap between germline ends came to 12 bases. There are 15 residues in the CDR3. The germline V gene encodes CDR1 MNHEY and CDR2 SVGAGI.

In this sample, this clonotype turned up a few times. The CDR3 DNA sequence: TGTGCCACCATCCCGTCCGGACAGAGGAACACTGAAGCTTTCTTT. Translating it yields CATIPSGQRNTEAFF. This chain joins TRBV27 and TRBJ1-1; the D gene is possibly TRBD1 (6 bases). The CDR3 totals 15 residues. Trimming removed 10 bases from V and 1 base from J, with 19 bases in between. Germline loops: CDR1 MNHEY, CDR2 SMNVEV (reference sequence).

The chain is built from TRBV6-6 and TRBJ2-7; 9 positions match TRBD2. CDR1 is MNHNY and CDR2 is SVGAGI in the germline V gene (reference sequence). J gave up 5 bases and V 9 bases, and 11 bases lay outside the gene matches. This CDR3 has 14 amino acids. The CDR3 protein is CASSARREGHEQYF. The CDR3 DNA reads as TGTGCCAGTTCGGCACGGCGGGAGGGGCACGAGCAGTACTTC.

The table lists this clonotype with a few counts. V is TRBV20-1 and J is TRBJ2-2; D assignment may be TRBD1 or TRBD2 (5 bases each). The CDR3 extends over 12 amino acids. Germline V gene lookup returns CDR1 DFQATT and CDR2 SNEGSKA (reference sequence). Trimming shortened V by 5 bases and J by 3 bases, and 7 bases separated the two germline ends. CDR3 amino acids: CSARGDTGELFF. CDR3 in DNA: TGCAGTGCTCGAGGGGACACCGGGGAGCTGTTTTTT.

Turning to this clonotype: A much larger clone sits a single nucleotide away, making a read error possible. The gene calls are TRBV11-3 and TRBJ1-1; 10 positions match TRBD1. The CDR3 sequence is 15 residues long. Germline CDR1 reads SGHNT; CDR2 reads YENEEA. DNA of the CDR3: TGTGCCAACAGCCTGACAGGGGGCGCGGGCACTGAAGCTTTCTTT. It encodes CANSLTGGAGTEAFF.

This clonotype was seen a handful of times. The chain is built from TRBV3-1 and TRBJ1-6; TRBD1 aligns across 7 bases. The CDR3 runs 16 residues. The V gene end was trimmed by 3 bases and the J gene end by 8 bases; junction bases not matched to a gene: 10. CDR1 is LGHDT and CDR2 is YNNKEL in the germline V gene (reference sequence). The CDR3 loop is CASSQQSGQKDSPLHF. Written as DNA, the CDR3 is TGTGCCAGCAGCCAGCAGTCGGGACAGAAGGATTCACCCCTCCACTTT. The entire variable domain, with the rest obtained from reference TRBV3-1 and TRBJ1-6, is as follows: DTAVSQTPKYLVTQMGNDKSIKCEQNLGHDTMYWYKQDSKKFLKIMFSYNNKELIINETVPNRFSPKSPDKAHLNLHINSLELGDSAVYFCASSQQSGQKDSPLHFGNGTRLTVT.

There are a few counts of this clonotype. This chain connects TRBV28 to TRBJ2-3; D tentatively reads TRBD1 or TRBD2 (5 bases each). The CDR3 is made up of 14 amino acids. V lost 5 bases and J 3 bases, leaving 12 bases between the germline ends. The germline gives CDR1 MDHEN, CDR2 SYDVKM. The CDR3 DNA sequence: TGTGCCAGCAGTGAGGGCAGGACAACAGATACGCAGTATTTT. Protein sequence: CASSEGRTTDTQYF.

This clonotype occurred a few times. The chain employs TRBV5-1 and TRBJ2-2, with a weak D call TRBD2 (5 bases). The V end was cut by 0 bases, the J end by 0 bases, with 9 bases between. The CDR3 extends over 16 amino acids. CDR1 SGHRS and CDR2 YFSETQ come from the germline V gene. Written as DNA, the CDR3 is TGCGCCAGCAGCTTGGGGTACGGGACGAACACCGGGGAGCTGTTTTTT. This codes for CASSLGYGTNTGELFF.

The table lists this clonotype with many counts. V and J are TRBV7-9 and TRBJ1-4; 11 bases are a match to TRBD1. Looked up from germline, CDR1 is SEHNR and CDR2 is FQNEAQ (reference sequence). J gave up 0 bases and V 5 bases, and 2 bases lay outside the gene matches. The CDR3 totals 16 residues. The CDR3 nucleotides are TGTGCCAGCAGCCGGACAGGGGGCCCAACTAATGAAAAACTGTTTTTT. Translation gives CASSRTGGPTNEKLFF.

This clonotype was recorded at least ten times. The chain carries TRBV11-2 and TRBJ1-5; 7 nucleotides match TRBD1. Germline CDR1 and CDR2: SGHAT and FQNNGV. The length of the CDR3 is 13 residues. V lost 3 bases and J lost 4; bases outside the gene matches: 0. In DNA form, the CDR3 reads TGTGCCAGCAGCTTGGACAGGAATCAGCCCCAGCATTTT. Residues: CASSLDRNQPQHF. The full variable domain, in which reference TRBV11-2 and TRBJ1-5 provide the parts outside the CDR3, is EAGVAQSPRYKIIEKRQSVAFWCNPISGHATLYWYQQILGQGPKLLIQFQNNGVVDDSQLPKDRFSAERLKGVDSTLKIQPAKLEDSAVYLCASSLDRNQPQHFGDGTRLSIL.

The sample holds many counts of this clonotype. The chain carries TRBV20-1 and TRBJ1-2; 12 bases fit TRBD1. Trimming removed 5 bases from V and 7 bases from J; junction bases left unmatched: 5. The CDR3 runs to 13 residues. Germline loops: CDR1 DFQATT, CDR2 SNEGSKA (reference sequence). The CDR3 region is CSALRDRGPGYTF. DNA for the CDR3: TGCAGTGCTCTCAGGGACAGGGGGCCTGGCTACACCTTC.

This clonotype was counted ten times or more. The CDR3 nucleotides read TGTGCCAGCAGCGAGGGCAACTCTGGAAACACCATATATTTT. Translated, it gives CASSEGNSGNTIYF. The chain has TRBV9 and TRBJ1-3, with D unclear. The CDR3 spans 14 residues. V gave up 3 bases and J gave up 0 bases, with 7 bases separating them. The germline V gene has CDR1 SGDLS and CDR2 YYNGEE. Full variable domain (rest looked up from reference TRBV9 and TRBJ1-3): DSGVTQTPKHLITATGQRVTLRCSPRSGDLSVYWYQQSLDQGLQFLIQYYNGEERAKGNILERFSAQQFPDLHSELNLSSLELGDSALYFCASSEGNSGNTIYFGEGSWLTVV.